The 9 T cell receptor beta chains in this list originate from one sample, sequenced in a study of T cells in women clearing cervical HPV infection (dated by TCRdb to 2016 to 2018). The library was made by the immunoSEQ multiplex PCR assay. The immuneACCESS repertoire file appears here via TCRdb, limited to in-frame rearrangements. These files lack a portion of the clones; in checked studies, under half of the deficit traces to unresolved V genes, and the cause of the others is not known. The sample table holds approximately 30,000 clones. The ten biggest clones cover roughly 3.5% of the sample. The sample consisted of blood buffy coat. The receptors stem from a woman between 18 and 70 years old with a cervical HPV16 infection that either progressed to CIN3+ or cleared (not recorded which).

Incomplete CDR3 DNA: TGTGCCAGCAGTGTCACTCTCCCAATGAACACTGAA. Residues: CASSVTLPMNTE. The whole CDR3 protein reads CASSVTLPMNTEAFF. The chain employs TRBV2 and TRBJ1-1, with no clear D. The CDR3 extends 3 residues past the end of the read, so its final part is completed from the germline J gene. This CDR3 comprises 15 residues. Germline V gene sequence: CDR1 SNHLY, CDR2 FYNNEI. V was clipped by 4 bases and J by 0 bases, with 12 bases between them.

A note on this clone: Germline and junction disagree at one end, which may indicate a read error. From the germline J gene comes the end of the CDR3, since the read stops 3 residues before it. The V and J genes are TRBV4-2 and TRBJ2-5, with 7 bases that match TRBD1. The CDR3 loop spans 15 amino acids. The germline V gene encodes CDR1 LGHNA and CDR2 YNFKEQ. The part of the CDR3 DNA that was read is TGCGCCAGCAGCCATGGGGACAGAGACCAAGAGACC. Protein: CASSHGDRDQET. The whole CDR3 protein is CASSHGDRDQETQYF.

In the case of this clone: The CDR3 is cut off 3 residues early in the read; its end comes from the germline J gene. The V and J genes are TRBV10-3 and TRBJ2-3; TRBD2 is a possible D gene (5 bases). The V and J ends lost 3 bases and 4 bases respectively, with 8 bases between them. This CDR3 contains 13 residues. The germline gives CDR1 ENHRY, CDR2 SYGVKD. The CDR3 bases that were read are TGTGCCATCAGTGAAGGGCGGGCAGATACG. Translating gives CAISEGRADT. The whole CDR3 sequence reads CAISEGRADTQYF.

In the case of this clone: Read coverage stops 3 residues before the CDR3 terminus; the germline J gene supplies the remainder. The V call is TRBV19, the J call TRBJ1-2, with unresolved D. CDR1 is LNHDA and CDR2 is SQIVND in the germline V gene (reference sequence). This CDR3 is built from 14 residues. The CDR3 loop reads CASSIGSGSYEYTF. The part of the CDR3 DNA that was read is TGTGCCAGTAGTATAGGGAGCGGCTCCTACGAG.

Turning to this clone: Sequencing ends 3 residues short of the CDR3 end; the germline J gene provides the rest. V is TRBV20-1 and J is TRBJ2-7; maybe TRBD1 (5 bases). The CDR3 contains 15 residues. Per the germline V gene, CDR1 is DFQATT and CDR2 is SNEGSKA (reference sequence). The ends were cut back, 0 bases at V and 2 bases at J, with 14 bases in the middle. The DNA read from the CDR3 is TGCAGTGCTAGAGATCGCAAGCAGGACACCTACGAG. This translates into CSARDRKQDTYE. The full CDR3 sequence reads CSARDRKQDTYEQYF.

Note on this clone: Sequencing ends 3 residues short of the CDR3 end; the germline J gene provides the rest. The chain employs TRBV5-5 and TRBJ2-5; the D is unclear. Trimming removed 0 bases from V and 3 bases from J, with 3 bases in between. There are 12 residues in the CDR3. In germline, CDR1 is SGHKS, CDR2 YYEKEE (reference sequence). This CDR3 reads CASSLAEETQYF. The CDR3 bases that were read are TGTGCCAGCAGCTTGGCAGAAGAGACC.

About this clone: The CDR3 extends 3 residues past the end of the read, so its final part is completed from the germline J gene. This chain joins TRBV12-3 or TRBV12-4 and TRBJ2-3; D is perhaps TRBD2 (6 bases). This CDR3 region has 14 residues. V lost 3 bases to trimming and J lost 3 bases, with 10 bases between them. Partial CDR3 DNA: TGTGCCAGCAGTTTTCGCGGGGTGACAGATACG. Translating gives CASSFRGVTDT. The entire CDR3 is CASSFRGVTDTQYF.

The CDR3: CASSLGASDYTF. The sequenced part of the CDR3 DNA is TGTGCCAGCAGCTTAGGGGCCTCGGAC. The V and J genes are TRBV7-3 and TRBJ1-2; D possibly corresponds to TRBD1 (5 bases). The read is 3 residues too short to cover the CDR3 end, so that end is filled in from the germline J gene. The germline V gene has CDR1 SGHTA and CDR2 FQGTGA. The CDR3 sequence is 12 residues long.

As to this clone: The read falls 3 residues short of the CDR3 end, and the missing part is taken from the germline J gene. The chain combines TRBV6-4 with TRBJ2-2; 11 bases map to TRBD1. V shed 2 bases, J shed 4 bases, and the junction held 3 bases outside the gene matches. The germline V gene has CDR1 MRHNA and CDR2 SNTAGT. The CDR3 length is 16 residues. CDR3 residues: CASSDKGTGGTGELFF. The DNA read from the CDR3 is TGTGCCAGCAGTGACAAGGGGACAGGGGGCACCGGGGAG.